This T cell receptor (beta chain) was documented in a study of T cell responses to AZD1222 COVID-19 vaccine. About the research overall: Doses given second, at about 4 or about 12 weeks, were pooled. General study results and limits: Epitopes outside B.1.351 and B.1.1.7 mutated regions reportedly drew nearly half of spike TCRs. At baseline, just 6 or 7 AZD1222 recipients tested seropositive. CD4 TCRs associated with vaccination spanned spike, dominating at 160-218 and 743-854.

On this clone: Its antigen is unknown.

Trimming cost V 4 bases and J 7 bases; bases outside gene matches: 12. Germline lookup yields CDR1 LNHDA and CDR2 SQIVND (reference sequence). The CDR3 has 15 residues. Only in-frame clones appear in the TCRdb table, and some are missing; sequencing was by immunoSEQ multiplex PCR. The sample contains some 98,000 clones, around nine tenths of which appear only once. Sequences were derived from peripheral blood, sampled on day 0 of AZD1222 vaccination. The chain has TRBV19 and TRBJ1-1, with TRBD1 matching over 7 bases. This clonotype originated in an adult in good health. CDR3 protein: CASSKNRDRSNEAFF. The CDR3 nucleotides are TGTGCCAGTAGTAAGAACCGGGACAGATCGAATGAAGCTTTCTTT. Full variable domain (outside the CDR3, taken from reference TRBV19 and TRBJ1-1): DGGITQSPKYLFRKEGQNVTLSCEQNLNHDAMYWYRQDPGQGLRLIYYSQIVNDFQKGDIAEGYSVSREKKESFPLTVTSAQKNPTAFYLCASSKNRDRSNEAFFGQGTRLTVV.